This is a list of T cell receptor beta chains from one sample in a study of blood T cells in healthy people across ages. Each CDR3 protein gets one entry after TCRdb re-called the 5' RACE reads with MiXCR. The sample holds about 800,000 distinct CDR3 sequences, about 25% seen once. These sequences were also reported in another study, on T cells of mothers and their children.

The sequenced material came from blood. The source is a boy under 18 in good health. Each CDR3 is given with its conserved first and last residue. The order of the fields is CDR3 protein, CDR3 DNA, clone size, J gene, V gene, D gene. A D gene is named only where the DNA matches it firmly. Where a row states a size, it is once, few, many or the class of an expanded clone; other rows omit it.

CDR3: CASSSSQGAQEKLFF; DNA: TGTGCCAGCAGCTCCTCACAGGGGGCGCAGGAAAAACTGTTTTTT; size: NA; J: TRBJ1-4; V: TRBV7-8; D: TRBD1
CDR3: CASSYGTGGSYEQYF; DNA: TGTGCCAGCAGCTACGGGACAGGGGGCTCCTACGAGCAGTACTTC; size: many; J: TRBJ2-7; V: TRBV9; D: TRBD1
CDR3: CASSYGSPEAQYF; DNA: TGTGCCAGCAGTTACGGGAGCCCGGAGGCCCAGTACTTC; size: few; J: TRBJ2-5; V: TRBV6-6; D: NA
CDR3: CASSLRERGLDTQYF; DNA: TGTGCCAGCAGCCTACGGGAGCGGGGACTAGATACGCAGTATTTT; size: few; J: TRBJ2-3; V: TRBV28; D: TRBD2
CDR3: CASSVGGTEDAQFF; DNA: TGTGCCAGCAGCGTGGGAGGGACTGAAGATGCGCAGTTCTTC; size: few; J: TRBJ2-1; V: TRBV25-1; D: TRBD2
CDR3: CASTSSGREETQYF; DNA: TGTGCCAGCACCTCTAGCGGGAGGGAAGAGACCCAGTACTTC; size: few; J: TRBJ2-5; V: TRBV7-2; D: TRBD2
CDR3: CASSLASNQPQHF; DNA: TGTGCCAGCAGCTTGGCCTCCAATCAGCCCCAGCATTTT; size: NA; J: TRBJ1-5; V: TRBV5-6; D: NA
CDR3: CSAATSSYNEQFF; DNA: TGCAGCGCCGCGACAAGCTCCTACAATGAGCAGTTCTTC; size: few; J: TRBJ2-1; V: TRBV29-1; D: NA
CDR3: CASSWGVGRASSYEQYF; DNA: TGTGCCAGCAGCTGGGGTGTGGGCAGGGCGTCCTCCTACGAGCAGTACTTC; size: NA; J: TRBJ2-7; V: TRBV7-9; D: NA
CDR3: CASSPSAGSGQPQHF; DNA: TGTGCCAGCAGTCCCTCGGCGGGCTCGGGACAGCCCCAGCATTTT; size: few; J: TRBJ1-5; V: TRBV6-2/TRBV6-3; D: NA
CDR3: CASSLSTGDLYEQYF; DNA: TGTGCCAGCAGTTTATCGACAGGGGATCTCTACGAGCAGTACTTC; size: few; J: TRBJ2-7; V: TRBV27; D: TRBD1
CDR3: CASSPQVYSNQPQHF; DNA: TGTGCCAGCAGTCCGCAGGTTTATAGCAATCAGCCCCAGCATTTT; size: NA; J: TRBJ1-5; V: TRBV6-2/TRBV6-3; D: NA
CDR3: CASSAGLVWDEQFF; DNA: TGTGCCAGCAGCGCGGGACTAGTCTGGGATGAGCAGTTCTTC; size: NA; J: TRBJ2-1; V: TRBV11-2; D: TRBD2
CDR3: CASSQYSGSQETQYF; DNA: TGCGCCAGCAGCCAATATAGCGGATCTCAAGAGACCCAGTACTTC; size: few; J: TRBJ2-5; V: TRBV4-1; D: NA
CDR3: CASSWAGAKNEQFF; DNA: TGCGCCAGCAGCTGGGCAGGGGCGAAGAATGAGCAGTTCTTC; size: NA; J: TRBJ2-1; V: TRBV5-1; D: NA
CDR3: CASSVQVETFF; DNA: TGTGCCAGCAGCGTTCAGGTAGAAACTTTCTTT; size: few; J: TRBJ1-1; V: TRBV7-2; D: NA
CDR3: CASSLVGAGNTIYF; DNA: TGTGCCAGCAGCTTAGTTGGGGCTGGAAACACCATATATTTT; size: NA; J: TRBJ1-3; V: TRBV7-9; D: NA
CDR3: CASRLTSESSYEQYF; DNA: TGTGCCAGCAGGTTGACTAGCGAGAGCTCCTACGAGCAGTACTTC; size: NA; J: TRBJ2-7; V: TRBV7-2; D: TRBD2
CDR3: CASSAGGIQYF; DNA: TGTGCCAGCAGCGCCGGGGGCATTCAGTACTTC; size: few; J: TRBJ2-4; V: TRBV5-6; D: NA
CDR3: CASSPLGSTGELFF; DNA: TGCGCCAGCAGCCCGCTAGGATCCACCGGGGAGCTGTTTTTT; size: NA; J: TRBJ2-2; V: TRBV4-3; D: NA
CDR3: CASSLQRTGPQETQYF; DNA: TGTGCCAGTAGTCTCCAGAGGACAGGACCCCAAGAGACCCAGTACTTC; size: NA; J: TRBJ2-5; V: TRBV19; D: TRBD1
CDR3: CASSAGTGAYGYTF; DNA: TGCGCCAGCAGTGCCGGGACAGGGGCCTATGGCTACACCTTC; size: few; J: TRBJ1-2; V: TRBV10-2; D: TRBD1
CDR3: CASSQLPGSYEQYF; DNA: TGTGCCAGCAGCCAACTGCCGGGGTCCTACGAGCAGTACTTC; size: few; J: TRBJ2-7; V: TRBV3-1; D: NA
CDR3: CASSTGQGVVETQYF; DNA: TGCGCCAGCAGCACAGGACAGGGGGTCGTGGAGACCCAGTACTTC; size: few; J: TRBJ2-5; V: TRBV5-1; D: TRBD1
CDR3: CASSLVGTDRQETQHF; DNA: TGCGCCAGCAGCTTGGTCGGGACAGATAGACAAGAGACCCAGCACTTC; size: NA; J: TRBJ2-1; V: TRBV5-1; D: TRBD1
CDR3: CASSLTTGGHYEQYF; DNA: TGTGCCAGCAGCTTGACGACAGGGGGACACTACGAGCAGTACTTC; size: few; J: TRBJ2-7; V: TRBV11-2; D: TRBD1
CDR3: CAISVGLATYNEQFF; DNA: TGTGCCATCAGCGTAGGCCTAGCGACCTACAATGAGCAGTTCTTC; size: NA; J: TRBJ2-1; V: TRBV10-3; D: NA
CDR3: CASSHPGQTGELFF; DNA: TGTGCCAGCAGCCACCCCGGACAGACCGGGGAGCTGTTTTTT; size: few; J: TRBJ2-2; V: TRBV14; D: NA
CDR3: CSAHSPRDYEQYF; DNA: TGCAGTGCCCACTCGCCGAGAGACTACGAGCAGTACTTC; size: NA; J: TRBJ2-7; V: TRBV20-1; D: NA
CDR3: CASSQTGTGGAYYGYTF; DNA: TGTGCCAGCAGCCAAACCGGGACAGGGGGCGCATACTATGGCTACACCTTC; size: few; J: TRBJ1-2; V: TRBV3-1; D: TRBD1
CDR3: CASSQQLADTGELFF; DNA: TGCGCCAGCAGCCAACAACTAGCGGACACCGGGGAGCTGTTTTTT; size: NA; J: TRBJ2-2; V: TRBV4-3; D: TRBD2
CDR3: CASSLEVTYEQYF; DNA: TGTGCCAGCAGCTTAGAGGTCACCTACGAGCAGTACTTC; size: many; J: TRBJ2-7; V: TRBV7-9; D: NA
CDR3: CASSAGRSNEQFF; DNA: TGTGCCAGCAGCGCGGGCCGGAGCAATGAGCAGTTCTTC; size: few; J: TRBJ2-1; V: TRBV5-4; D: NA
CDR3: CAAGPGTGAYGYTF; DNA: TGTGCCGCAGGGCCTGGGACAGGGGCTTATGGCTACACCTTC; size: NA; J: TRBJ1-2; V: TRBV6-5; D: TRBD1
CDR3: CASSQSRGIHTYYGYTF; DNA: TGTGCCAGCAGCCAGAGCAGGGGTATTCATACCTACTATGGCTACACCTTC; size: NA; J: TRBJ1-2; V: TRBV27; D: NA
CDR3: CSVEVGREIYNEQFF; DNA: TGCAGCGTTGAAGTAGGACGGGAGATCTACAATGAGCAGTTCTTC; size: few; J: TRBJ2-1; V: TRBV29-1; D: NA
CDR3: CASSYPGTANTGELFF; DNA: TGTGCCAGCAGTTACCCCGGAACGGCGAACACCGGGGAGCTGTTTTTT; size: few; J: TRBJ2-2; V: TRBV6-2/TRBV6-3; D: NA